These 7 T cell receptor beta chains share one sample of origin, sequenced in a study of blood T cell repertoires in COVID-19. TCRdb keeps only in-frame clones here, not all; method: immunoSEQ multiplex PCR. The table shows around 130,000 clones, with around nine tenths occurring only once. Sequenced sample: peripheral blood. The origin of the receptors is a human donor in a cohort sampled during active COVID-19.

The CDR3 region is CAWISGIVNNEQFF. The CDR3, as DNA: TGTGCCTGGATCTCAGGGATCGTTAACAATGAGCAGTTCTTC. The chain uses TRBV30 and TRBJ2-1, with D possibly being TRBD1 (5 bases). Germline CDR1 reads GTSNPN; CDR2 reads SVGIG (reference sequence). V dropped 4 bases and J dropped 5 bases, with 15 bases sitting between them. This CDR3 is 14 amino acids long.

V gene TRBV27 combines with J gene TRBJ1-5, with D uncertain. The length of the CDR3 is 13 residues. The germline gives CDR1 MNHEY, CDR2 SMNVEV (reference sequence). V was trimmed by 0 bases and J by 7 bases, leaving 7 bases between them. The CDR3 loop is CASSLSRAQPQHF. Written as DNA, the CDR3 is TGTGCCAGCAGTTTATCGAGGGCCCAGCCCCAGCATTTT.

The chain recombines TRBV5-1 with TRBJ2-7, with 11 bases identical to TRBD2. This CDR3 region has 14 residues. With V trimmed by 4 bases and J by 4 bases, 4 bases remained unmatched. Per germline, CDR1 SGHRS and CDR2 YFSETQ. The CDR3 sequence is CASSLTSGIYEQYF. DNA for the CDR3: TGCGCCAGCAGCCTGACTAGCGGGATATACGAGCAGTACTTC.

CDR3: CASTSGRPTSTDTQYF. The CDR3 DNA sequence: TGTGCCAGCACCTCAGGGCGGCCTACTAGCACAGATACGCAGTATTTT. The rearrangement uses TRBV5-6 and TRBJ2-3; tentatively, D is TRBD1 (5 bases). V lost 6 bases, J lost 0 bases, and 17 bases lay in between. Germline loops: CDR1 SGHDT, CDR2 YYEEEE. The CDR3 has 16 amino acids.

This chain joins TRBV30 and TRBJ1-2; 9 bases match TRBD1. This CDR3 comprises 15 residues. The ends lost 5 bases at V and 6 bases at J; junction bases unmatched: 13. CDR1 and CDR2 from the germline V gene are GTSNPN and SVGIG (reference sequence). CDR3 bases: TGTGCCTGGGGCAATAGAGACAGGGGGGGTAATGGCTACACCTTC. Protein product: CAWGNRDRGGNGYTF. Together with reference TRBV30 and TRBJ1-2, the CDR3 gives the full variable domain: SQTIHQWPATLVQPVGSPLSLECTVEGTSNPNLYWYRQAAGRGLQLLFYSVGIGQISSEVPQNLSASRPQDRQFILSSKKLLLSDSGFYLCAWGNRDRGGNGYTFGSGTRLTVV.

The chain recombines TRBV9 with TRBJ2-1; TRBD2 aligns across 12 bases. The CDR3 is 15 amino acids. The junction had 5 bases not matched to a gene; V was cut back by 0 bases and J by 10 bases. In germline, CDR1 is SGDLS, CDR2 YYNGEE. The chain's CDR3 is CASSVGLAGEGEQFF. As DNA, the CDR3 is TGTGCCAGCAGCGTAGGACTAGCGGGAGAAGGAGAGCAGTTCTTC.

V gene TRBV27 combines with J gene TRBJ2-2, with TRBD2 identical over 7 bases. Per germline, CDR1 MNHEY and CDR2 SMNVEV (reference sequence). V lost 5 bases and J lost 0; bases outside the gene matches: 12. CDR3 length equals 18 residues. CDR3 coding DNA: TGTGCCAGCAGTCCCTTTCTAAGCGGGGCTGCGAACACCGGGGAGCTGTTTTTT. This codes for CASSPFLSGAANTGELFF.